This T cell receptor (beta chain) was captured in a study of blood T cells in healthy people across ages. Study observations and caveats: Not knowing donor CMV status may have confounded expanded clonotype changes. Naive CD4+ cell counts and diversity both ran higher in long-lived than in aged donors.

A sample-barcoded 5' primer and a J-beta primer mix were used in a second PCR of roughly 6 to 11 cycles. A template-switch adaptor that had 12 random nucleotides put a tag on each cDNA molecule. From each sample, at least 2.5 million paired-end reads containing CDR3 were obtained. TCRdb recomputed calls from the 5' RACE reads with MiXCR, one row per CDR3 protein. The sample has hundreds of thousands of distinct CDR3 sequences; about 47% are singletons. This clonotype has just a few counts. The antigen remains unidentified. The TCR originated in a man older than 75 in good health. The sample consisted of blood.

The CDR3 DNA reads as TGTGCCAGCAGCCCCGTGGACAGGGACGTCATCGGGACCCAGTACTTC. As protein: CASSPVDRDVIGTQYF. The chain couples TRBV5-5 to TRBJ2-4; 8 bases fit TRBD1. The J call may be incorrect, as the DNA end agrees better with TRBJ2-5. Germline V gene data show CDR1 as SGHKS and CDR2 as YYEKEE (reference sequence). This CDR3 region has 16 residues.